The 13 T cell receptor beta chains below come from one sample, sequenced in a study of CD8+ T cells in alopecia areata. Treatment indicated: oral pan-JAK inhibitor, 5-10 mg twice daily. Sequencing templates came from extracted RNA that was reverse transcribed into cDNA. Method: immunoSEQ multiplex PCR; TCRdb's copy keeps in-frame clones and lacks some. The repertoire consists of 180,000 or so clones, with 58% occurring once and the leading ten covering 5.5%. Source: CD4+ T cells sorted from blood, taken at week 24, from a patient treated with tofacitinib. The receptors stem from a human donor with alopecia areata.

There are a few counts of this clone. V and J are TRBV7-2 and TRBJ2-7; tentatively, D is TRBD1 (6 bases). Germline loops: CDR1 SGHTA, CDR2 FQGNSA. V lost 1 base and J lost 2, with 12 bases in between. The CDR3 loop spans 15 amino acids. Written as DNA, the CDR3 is TGTGCCAGCAGCTTAGGTTCAGGGGCCGCCTACGAGCAGTACTTC. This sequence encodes CASSLGSGAAYEQYF.

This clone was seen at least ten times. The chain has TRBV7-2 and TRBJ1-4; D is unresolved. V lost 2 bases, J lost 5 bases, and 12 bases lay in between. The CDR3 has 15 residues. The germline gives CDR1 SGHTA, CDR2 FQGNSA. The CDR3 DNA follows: TGTGCCAGCAGCTTATCATGGATATCAAATGAAAAACTGTTTTTT. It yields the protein CASSLSWISNEKLFF. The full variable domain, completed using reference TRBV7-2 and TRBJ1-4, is GAGVSQSPSNKVTEKGKDVELRCDPISGHTALYWYRQSLGQGLEFLIYFQGNSAPDKSGLPSDRFSAERTGGSVSTLTIQRTQQEDSAVYLCASSLSWISNEKLFFGSGTQLSVL.

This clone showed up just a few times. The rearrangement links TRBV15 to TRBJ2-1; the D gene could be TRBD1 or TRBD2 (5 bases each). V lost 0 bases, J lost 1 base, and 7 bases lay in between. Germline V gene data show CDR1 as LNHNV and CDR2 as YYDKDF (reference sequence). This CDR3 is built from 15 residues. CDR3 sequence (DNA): TGTGCCACCAGCAGAGACAGGGAGTCCTACAATGAGCAGTTCTTC. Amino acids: CATSRDRESYNEQFF.

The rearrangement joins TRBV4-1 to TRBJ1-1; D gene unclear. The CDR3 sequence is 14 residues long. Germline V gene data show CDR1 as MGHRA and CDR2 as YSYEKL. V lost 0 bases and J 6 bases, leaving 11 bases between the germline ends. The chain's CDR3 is CASSQDSRASEAFF. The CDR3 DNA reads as TGCGCCAGCAGCCAAGATAGTCGGGCCTCTGAAGCTTTCTTT.

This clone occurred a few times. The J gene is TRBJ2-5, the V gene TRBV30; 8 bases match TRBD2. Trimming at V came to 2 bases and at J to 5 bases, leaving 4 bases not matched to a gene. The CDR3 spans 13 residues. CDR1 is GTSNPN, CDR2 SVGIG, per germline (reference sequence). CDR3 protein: CAWSIQRGETQYF. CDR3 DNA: TGTGCCTGGAGTATACAGCGGGGGGAGACCCAGTACTTC. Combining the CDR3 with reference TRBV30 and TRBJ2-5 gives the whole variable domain SQTIHQWPATLVQPVGSPLSLECTVEGTSNPNLYWYRQAAGRGLQLLFYSVGIGQISSEVPQNLSASRPQDRQFILSSKKLLLSDSGFYLCAWSIQRGETQYFGPGTRLLVL.

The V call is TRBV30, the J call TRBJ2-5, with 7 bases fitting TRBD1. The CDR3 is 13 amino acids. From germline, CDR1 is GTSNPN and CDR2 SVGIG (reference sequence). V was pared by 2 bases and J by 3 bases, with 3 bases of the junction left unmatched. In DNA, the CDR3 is TGTGCCTGGAGTCGGACAGGAAAAGAGACCCAGTACTTC. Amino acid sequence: CAWSRTGKETQYF.

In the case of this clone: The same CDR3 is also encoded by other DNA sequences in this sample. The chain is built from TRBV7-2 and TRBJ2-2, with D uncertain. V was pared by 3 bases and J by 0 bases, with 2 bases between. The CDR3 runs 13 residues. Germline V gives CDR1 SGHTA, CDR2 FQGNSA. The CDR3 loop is CASSLSNTGELFF. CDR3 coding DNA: TGTGCCAGCAGCTTGTCGAACACCGGGGAGCTGTTTTTT. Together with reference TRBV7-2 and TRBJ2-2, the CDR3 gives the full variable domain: GAGVSQSPSNKVTEKGKDVELRCDPISGHTALYWYRQSLGQGLEFLIYFQGNSAPDKSGLPSDRFSAERTGGSVSTLTIQRTQQEDSAVYLCASSLSNTGELFFGEGSRLTVL.

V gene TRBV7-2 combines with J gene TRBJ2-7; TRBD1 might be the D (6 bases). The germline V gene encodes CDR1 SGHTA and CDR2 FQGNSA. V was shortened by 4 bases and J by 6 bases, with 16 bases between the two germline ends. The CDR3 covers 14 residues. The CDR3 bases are TGTGCCAGCAGCTACAGAACAGGGTGGGGCGAGCAGTACTTC. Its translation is CASSYRTGWGEQYF.

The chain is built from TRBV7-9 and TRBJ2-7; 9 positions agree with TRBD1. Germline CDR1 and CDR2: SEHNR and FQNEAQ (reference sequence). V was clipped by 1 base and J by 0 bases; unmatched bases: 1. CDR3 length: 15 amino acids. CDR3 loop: CASSLGTGVSYEQYF. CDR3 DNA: TGTGCCAGCAGCTTAGGGACAGGGGTCTCCTACGAGCAGTACTTC.

In nucleotides, the CDR3 is TGCGCCAGCAGCCAAGATCGGGGGACGTTCTGGGGCTATGGCTACACCTTC. This encodes CASSQDRGTFWGYGYTF. This chain connects TRBV4-1 to TRBJ1-2, with D perhaps matching TRBD1 (5 bases). With 0 bases removed from V and 4 bases from J, the gap between germline ends came to 18 bases. This CDR3 region has 17 residues. Looked up from germline, CDR1 is MGHRA and CDR2 is YSYEKL.

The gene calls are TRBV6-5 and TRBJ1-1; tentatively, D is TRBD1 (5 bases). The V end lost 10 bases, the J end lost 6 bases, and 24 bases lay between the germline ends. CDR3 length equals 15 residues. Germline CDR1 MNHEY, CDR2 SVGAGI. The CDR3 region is CANLPGRIETSEAFF. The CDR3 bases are TGTGCCAACCTACCGGGACGGATAGAAACGTCTGAAGCTTTCTTT.

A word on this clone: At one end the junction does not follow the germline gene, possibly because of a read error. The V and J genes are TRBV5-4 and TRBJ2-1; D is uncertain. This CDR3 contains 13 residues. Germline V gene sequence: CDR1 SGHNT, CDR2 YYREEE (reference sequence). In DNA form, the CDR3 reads TGCGCCAGCAGCCCCAATCGTTACAATGAGCAGTTCTTC. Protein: CASSPNRYNEQFF.

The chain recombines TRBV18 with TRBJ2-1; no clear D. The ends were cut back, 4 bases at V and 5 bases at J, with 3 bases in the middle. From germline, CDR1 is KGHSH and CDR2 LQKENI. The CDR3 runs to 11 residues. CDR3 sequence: CASSLNNEQFF. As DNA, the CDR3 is TGTGCCAGCTCACTCAACAATGAGCAGTTCTTC.